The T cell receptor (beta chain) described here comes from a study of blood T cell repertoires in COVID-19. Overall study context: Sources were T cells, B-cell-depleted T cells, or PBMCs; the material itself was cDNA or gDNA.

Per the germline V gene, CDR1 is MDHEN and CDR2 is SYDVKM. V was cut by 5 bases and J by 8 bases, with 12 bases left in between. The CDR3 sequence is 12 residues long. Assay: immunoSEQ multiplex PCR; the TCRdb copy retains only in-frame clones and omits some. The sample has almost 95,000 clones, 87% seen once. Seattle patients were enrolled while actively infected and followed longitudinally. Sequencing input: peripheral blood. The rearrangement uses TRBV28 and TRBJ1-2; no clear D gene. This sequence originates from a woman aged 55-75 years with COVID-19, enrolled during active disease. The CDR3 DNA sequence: TGTGCCAGCAGTCCGAGGCCGTGGGGCTACACCTTC. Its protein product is CASSPRPWGYTF.